The rows below give T cell receptor beta chains drawn from one sample of a study of response to subunit inactivated influenza vaccine. TCRdb processed the RT-PCR reads anew with MiXCR; each CDR3 protein has one entry. The sample lists 500,000 to 750,000 distinct CDR3 sequences, 14% seen once, with 11% in the top ten. Source: PBMCs from blood, taken roughly 12 days after vaccination. These receptors were obtained from a man aged 45 to 65 who received an inactivated influenza vaccine. Each CDR3 is given with its conserved first and last residue. The D gene is left open where the match is weak. Only part of the rows carry a size: once, few, many, or a class if the clone is expanded.

D gene,J gene,clone size,V gene,CDR3 DNA,CDR3 protein
NA,TRBJ1-5,NA,TRBV12-3/TRBV12-4,TGTGCCAGCAGGCCCACAGGGTTACATCAGCCCCAGCATTTT,CASRPTGLHQPQHF
NA,TRBJ2-2,few,TRBV6-1,TGTGCCACCACCGGGGGGCTGAACACCGGGGAGCTGTTTTTT,CATTGGLNTGELFF
TRBD2,TRBJ2-1,few,TRBV6-5,TGTGCCAGCAGTTACTCACTAGCGGGGGGTGATAATGAGCAGTTCTTC,CASSYSLAGGDNEQFF
NA,TRBJ2-7,NA,TRBV5-8,TGTGCCAGCAGCTTCCCCGGGGTAGGACTACTCCCGGACGAGCAGTACTTC,CASSFPGVGLLPDEQYF
NA,TRBJ1-6,many,TRBV2,TGTGCCAGCAGTTCCCCTCCGGGGCATACCCTCCACTTT,CASSSPPGHTLHF
TRBD1,TRBJ1-5,few,TRBV7-2,TGTGCCAGCAGCGAAGACAGGGGGAATCAGCCCCAGCATTTT,CASSEDRGNQPQHF
NA,TRBJ1-1,few,TRBV5-1,TGCGCCAGCAGCTTGGGGCATGGTGAAGCTTTCTTT,CASSLGHGEAFF
TRBD1,TRBJ1-2,NA,TRBV12-3/TRBV12-4,TGTGCCAGCAGTCGGACAGGCGAGGGCTACACCTTC,CASSRTGEGYTF
NA,TRBJ2-1,NA,TRBV3-1,TGTGCCAGCAGCCAAGTACGCGGCCCCCTATACAATGAGCAGTTCTTC,CASSQVRGPLYNEQFF
NA,TRBJ2-1,NA,TRBV7-2,TGTGCCAGCAGTCTATCCCAGGGAACACAAGATGAGCAGTTCTTC,CASSLSQGTQDEQFF
TRBD2,TRBJ2-3,few,TRBV11-1,TGTGCCAGCAGCCCCCCTATCGGGCTAGCGGGTATGAATGAAGCGCAGTATTTT,CASSPPIGLAGMNEAQYF
TRBD2,TRBJ2-1,NA,TRBV20-1,TGCAGTGCTCGTCGGGGGGTCGCCGTCCCCTACAATGAGCAGTTCTTC,CSARRGVAVPYNEQFF
TRBD2,TRBJ2-1,few,TRBV20-1,TGCAGTGCTCTTAGCGGGAGGGCCGTAAATGAGCAGTTCTTC,CSALSGRAVNEQFF
NA,TRBJ2-4,NA,TRBV3-1,TGTGCCAGCAGCTACCGGGCCAAATTGAACATTCAGTACTTC,CASSYRAKLNIQYF
TRBD2,TRBJ2-3,NA,TRBV12-3/TRBV12-4,TGTGCCAGCACCGCTTCACTAGCGGGGGGGCCCGATACGCAGTATTTT,CASTASLAGGPDTQYF